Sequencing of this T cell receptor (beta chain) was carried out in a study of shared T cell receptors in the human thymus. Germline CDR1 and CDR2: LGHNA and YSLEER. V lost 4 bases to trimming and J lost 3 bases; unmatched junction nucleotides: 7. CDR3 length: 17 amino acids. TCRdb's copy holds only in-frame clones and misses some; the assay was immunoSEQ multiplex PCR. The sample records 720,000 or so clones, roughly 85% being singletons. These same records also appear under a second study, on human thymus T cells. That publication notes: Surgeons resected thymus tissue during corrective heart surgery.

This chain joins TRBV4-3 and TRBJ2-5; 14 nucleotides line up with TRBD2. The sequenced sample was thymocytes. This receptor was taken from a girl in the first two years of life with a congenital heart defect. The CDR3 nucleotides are TGCGCCAGCAGCCGGCGGACTAGCGGGGGGACGAAAGAGACCCAGTACTTC. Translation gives CASSRRTSGGTKETQYF.